The next 3 T cell receptor beta chains were all read from a single sample in a study of T-cell memory formation after mild COVID-19 (dated by TCRdb to 2020 to 2022). To prepare the library, 5' RACE was applied. TCRdb records Illumina NovaSeq 6000 as the sequencer. The raw public data were reprocessed by TCRdb itself: fastp quality trimming at Q25, MiXCR clonotype calling, in-frame beta chains only. Each entry is one CDR3 protein sequence, shown with its most common DNA and genes. The sample includes hundreds of thousands of distinct CDR3 sequences, with approximately 19% observed a single time. Clones ranked in the top ten supply approximately 12% of the sample. The sequenced material came from PBMCs or a T cell subset sorted from them (not recorded which). The receptors stem from an adult woman who had mild COVID-19 (a few samples of this study predate the infection). The sample titles of this study are shuffled in the database, so cell type and time point are left out; the donor was told from shared clones.

The V call is TRBV5-1, the J call TRBJ2-3; maybe TRBD1 (5 bases). With 0 bases removed from V and 5 bases from J, the gap between germline ends came to 13 bases. The CDR3 contains 15 residues. In germline, CDR1 is SGHRS, CDR2 YFSETQ. The CDR3 loop reads CASSLGGLQEDTQYF. CDR3 nucleotide sequence: TGCGCCAGCAGCTTGGGCGGCTTACAGGAAGATACGCAGTATTTT.

This clonotype was found a few times. The rearrangement links TRBV7-2 to TRBJ2-7; TRBD1 aligns across 10 bases. In germline, CDR1 is SGHTA, CDR2 FQGNSA. There are 17 residues in the CDR3. Trimming cost V 0 bases and J 3 bases; bases outside gene matches: 8. The CDR3: CASSLAFGTGESYEQYF. For the CDR3, the DNA is TGTGCCAGCAGCTTAGCGTTCGGGACAGGGGAAAGCTACGAGCAGTACTTC.

This clonotype was detected ten times or more. The chain joins TRBV7-2 to TRBJ2-2, with D possibly TRBD1 on 7 matching bases. Germline loops: CDR1 SGHTA, CDR2 FQGNSA. V lost 5 bases and J lost 5, with 15 bases in between. This CDR3 region has 15 residues. The CDR3 region has the DNA TGTGCCAGCAGCCCCTGGCCAGGGGGGACCGGGGAGCTGTTTTTT. Its protein product is CASSPWPGGTGELFF.